A single sample gave rise to the 7 T cell receptor beta chains below, sequenced in a study of regulatory and conventional T cells in RAG deficiency (dated by TCRdb to about 2017). The library was built by means of the immunoSEQ multiplex PCR assay. TCRdb stores this immuneACCESS table with in-frame sequences only. Part of the clones is absent; in the studies checked, under half of the shortfall reflects unresolved V genes, and no reason is known for the rest. This sample gives roughly 35,000 clones in total; around nine tenths of them show up just once. Around 15% of the sample is held by the ten biggest clonotypes. The same sample was also studied in work on regulatory T cells. The second study also describes: For the multiplex PCR, 52 forward TRBV primers and 13 reverse TRBJ primers were used, and amplification bias was corrected with both assay-based and computational methods.

Specimen: CD8+ T cells sorted from blood. The source is a human donor in good health.

V usage is TRBV6-5 and J usage is TRBJ1-5; D not resolved. V gave up 4 bases and J gave up 16 bases, with 23 bases separating them. Germline loops: CDR1 MNHEY, CDR2 SVGAGI. The CDR3 extends over 14 amino acids. The CDR3 reads CASSLSVSWPLTHF. The CDR3, as DNA: TGTGCCAGCAGTTTGTCTGTTAGTTGGCCACTCACCCATTTT.

V and J are TRBV27 and TRBJ1-6, with unresolved D. The CDR3 spans 13 residues. Trimming stripped 3 bases from V and 7 bases from J, with 7 bases between. In germline, CDR1 is MNHEY, CDR2 SMNVEV (reference sequence). The CDR3 DNA reads as TGTGCCAGCAGTTTGGCCTCAAATTCACCCCTCCACTTT. Translation: CASSLASNSPLHF.

The chain has TRBV2 and TRBJ1-1; a possible D gene is TRBD1 (5 bases). The V end was cut by 5 bases, the J end by 5 bases, with 15 bases between. This CDR3 region has 14 residues. Germline lookup yields CDR1 SNHLY and CDR2 FYNNEI. Here the CDR3 reads CASSSTAGGTEAFF. DNA for the CDR3: TGTGCCAGCAGTTCCACAGCGGGGGGGACTGAAGCTTTCTTT.

The chain links TRBV29-1 to TRBJ2-7; a possible D gene is TRBD2 (6 bases). Germline-derived CDR1 and CDR2 are SQVTM and ANQGSEA. V was pared by 4 bases and J by 6 bases, with 13 bases between. The CDR3 contains 12 residues. The CDR3 reads CSVADGSSEQYF. The CDR3 coding sequence is TGCAGCGTTGCGGACGGGAGTTCCGAGCAGTACTTC.

The rearrangement links TRBV9 to TRBJ2-3; no clear D gene. Germline CDR1 and CDR2: SGDLS and YYNGEE. The CDR3 runs to 13 residues. The ends were cut back, 0 bases at V and 2 bases at J, with 4 bases in the middle. CDR3 protein: CASSVANTDTQYF. In DNA form, the CDR3 reads TGTGCCAGCAGCGTAGCTAACACAGATACGCAGTATTTT.

The chain couples TRBV18 to TRBJ1-5; D call uncertain. The germline V gene has CDR1 KGHSH and CDR2 LQKENI. This CDR3 is 15 amino acids long. The V and J ends lost 3 bases and 5 bases respectively, with 14 bases between them. The CDR3 sequence is CASSPSAPGHQPQHF. CDR3 sequence (DNA): TGTGCCAGCTCACCGTCGGCCCCGGGTCATCAGCCCCAGCATTTT.

The V call is TRBV5-1, the J call TRBJ1-1; weak D call: TRBD1 (5 bases). CDR1 is SGHRS, CDR2 YFSETQ, per germline. V shed 3 bases and J shed 1 base, with 10 bases lying between them. This CDR3 has 14 amino acids. CDR3 nucleotides: TGCGCCAGCAGCTGGGGGATACGGAACACTGAAGCTTTCTTT. As protein: CASSWGIRNTEAFF.